This TCR beta chain was retrieved from a study of cytomegalovirus exposure and HLA in healthy donors. Study-wide points: In a later analysis, DRB1 alleles had the most associated TCRs; HLA-C alleles the fewest.

The PCR used 60 Vbeta and 13 Jbeta primers. Libraries were prepared by immunoSEQ multiplex PCR; TCRdb keeps only in-frame clonotypes and omits some of them. This sample has about 130,000 clones, with 80% found just once. Concerning this clone itself: What it binds is not known.

Trimming removed 2 bases at V and 3 bases at J, with 7 bases between. Germline V CDR1 and CDR2: SGHVS, FNYEAQ. This CDR3 has 13 amino acids. Sequencing used PBMCs. The sequence derives from a woman aged 40 to 49 in good health and CMV-seronegative. The chain combines TRBV7-6 with TRBJ1-2; possible D gene TRBD1, 5 bases. CDR3 loop: CASSLRGDYGYTF. The CDR3 region has the DNA TGTGCCAGCAGCTTACGGGGGGACTATGGCTACACCTTC.